Reported below is one T cell receptor beta chain. This receptor's antigen is unknown. No per-base quality is available; no much larger clone lies one base away. V was cut back by 4 bases and J by 2 bases, leaving a gap of 9 bases between them. Spanning cysteine to phenylalanine, the CDR3 consists of 13 amino acids. Solely the CDR3 DNA is kept, with 39 bases framed from the first base. The germline V gene (reference sequence) sets CDR1 to SGHNT and CDR2 to YYREEE. The cohort was made up of under 800 healthy bone marrow donors. At the time of sampling, all cohort members were nominally healthy, though unrecorded immune exposures were likely present. The donor tested CMV seropositive and was one of the 289 seropositive cohort members. A peripheral blood sample was collected from each donor, and TCR beta sequencing was performed on peripheral blood mononuclear cells. Genomic DNA was extracted from the blood cell samples with the Qiagen DNeasy Blood Extraction Kit.

The sample comes from a study of cytomegalovirus exposure and HLA in healthy donors (dated by TCRdb to about 2017). In the study overall: An earlier analysis of about 530 of the donors reported 276 Gb of sequence data and around 100 million unique TCR beta sequences obtained from approximately 180 million T cells. In a later analysis, previously published TCR beta repertoires from several hundred donors were re-analyzed and high-resolution HLA genotyping was added so that TCR occurrence patterns could be studied. Among 350 to 400 genotyped donors of the cohort, an average of 235,054 unique TCR beta nucleotide sequences were sequenced per donor, roughly 20% of them non-productive. In addition to the first cohort of 650 to 750 subjects, a separate validation cohort of approximately 110 different subjects was used. Of the roughly 400 genotyped donors, around 81% fell in the genetic ancestry cluster associated with self-reported Caucasian donors. Several DR-DQ haplotypes were handled as single units for association and clustering, since linkage in the cohort was strong. The number of donors typed differed by locus, with about 629-640 for A, B, C, DRB1 and DQB1, over 500 for DQA1, over 600 for DPA1, and some 470 for DPB1. Rather than using new phenotypic data, the later analysis identified candidate immune exposures from TCR beta sequences and from how often those sequences occurred across donors. An earlier analysis of approximately 580 of the donors used high-throughput TCR beta sequencing to judge whether each TCR beta V gene segment behaved as functional or pseudogenic. Alongside the repertoire data, information on donor age, sex, ethnicity and CMV serostatus was compiled. Approximately 310 gigabases of sequencing data and 75 million to 85 million unique TCR sequences made up an early release that covered several hundred HLA-typed donors. Both class I and class II loci were covered by HLA typing, at four-digit resolution. The study aimed to test whether signatures of past pathogen exposure could be identified by cataloging public T cell receptors. Using immunosequencing, the study profiled T cell repertoires from about 610 subjects and related those repertoires to cytomegalovirus serostatus. All discovery cohort repertoires had been generated on a single sequencing platform. A later genetic analysis used genome-wide SNP genotypes for about three fifths of the 666 donors, treating that subset as a discovery cohort. The study combined high-throughput TCR immunosequencing, statistical association of individual TCRs with disease status, and machine learning to predict cytomegalovirus infection status.

The receptor library was made with the immunoSEQ multiplex PCR assay. For the multiplex PCR, a mixture combining 60 forward primers for TCR Vbeta segments and 13 reverse primers for TCR Jbeta segments was used. The CDR3 region of rearranged TCR beta genes was amplified from genomic DNA with a multiplex PCR assay. On the Illumina HiSeq System, the amplified TCR beta libraries were sequenced as 87-base-pair reads. On the authors' methods: A later analysis tallied 70 million to 100 million unique TCR beta chains across the 660 or so repertoires, and around 12 million of those chains were shared by two or more donors. Raw reads were error-corrected and collapsed into unique sequences with a nearest-neighbor algorithm that merged closely related sequences to remove PCR and sequencing errors. Alignment of CDR3 sequences to IMGT reference sequences was used to assign V, D and J gene segments. Each retained sequence needed at least a six-nucleotide match to both a V gene segment and a J gene segment. A rearrangement was called productive if the CDR3 had no stop codons and remained in frame with V and J, and every other rearrangement was called non-productive. CDR3 was defined by IMGT convention, running from the second conserved V-encoded cysteine to the conserved J-encoded phenylalanine. Sequences without an unambiguous match to a single V gene segment were excluded from the earlier analysis of a few hundred of the donors. An earlier analysis of some 500 of the donors classified V segments as functional when productive rearrangements were above 56.7% and as segregating when the standard deviation between donors was above 5%. A statistical classification framework was built to diagnose cytomegalovirus status from the catalog of TCR beta chain sequences. In a later analysis, TCR nucleotide sequences were compared against IMGT/GENE-DB human TR gene sequences so that V and J genes could be assigned. In a later analysis, CDR3 sequences and most-parsimonious VDJ recombination scenarios were assigned using the TCRdist pipeline. In a later analysis, each TCR beta chain was defined by its CDR3 amino acid sequence together with its V-gene family, and reads without a unique V-gene family were excluded. A later analysis removed roughly 590 highly shared, low-generation-probability nucleotide sequences to deal with suspected cross-contamination and a sequencing artifact. In a later analysis, a clonal expansion index was calculated for each public chain from normalized within-repertoire ranks of inferred template counts. In a later analysis, generation probabilities were computed using a VDJ recombination model fitted to out-of-frame rearrangements, and the results were checked against IGoR. In a later analysis, TCR-TCR, TCR-HLA and TCR-CMV co-occurrence was scored with hypergeometric tests, and a repertoire-size bias correction was applied to TCR pairs. In a later analysis, false discovery rates were estimated by permuting HLA or CMV assignments 20 times. In a later analysis, co-occurring TCRs were grouped using DBSCAN, and TCRdist sequence similarity was added for clustering within HLA-allele-positive subsets. Repertoires with fewer than 30,000 or more than 120,000 public chains, plus five repertoires with anomalous nucleotide sharing, were excluded from co-occurrence clustering. TCRdb limited this immuneACCESS table to in-frame rearrangements with V and J called. A share of clones is missing; checked studies link under half to unresolved V genes, and the rest is unexplained. V and J calls and clone size are given by that table; D and trimming were obtained from the DNA. For this sample there are 100,000 to 150,000 clones; around 85% appear just once. The ten biggest clones cover under 4.5% of the sample.

The research as a whole found: A cluster of highly shared sequence variants was judged likely to represent a technical artifact of the sequencing pipeline. Assigning TCR associations to individual alleles was difficult when HLA alleles, especially DR and DQ, strongly co-occurred. In vitro tests confirmed that a few of the cytomegalovirus-associated TCR beta chains recognize cytomegalovirus antigens. Because the 87-base-pair reads could not distinguish some IMGT-functional V segments, including TRBV6-2 and TRBV6-3, those segments were excluded. In an earlier analysis of some 500 of the donors, most TCR beta V segments appeared in productive rearrangements about 87% or about 30% of the time, broadly matching IMGT annotations. A later analysis associated about 17,000 TCR beta sequences with specific HLA alleles at a false discovery rate of 0.05. In a later analysis, HLA-associated TCR beta chains showed more clonal expansion and lower generation probabilities than non-associated chains that were equally common. Sequencing depth was assumed to be roughly uniform across donors in the presence/absence analyses, though that assumption may not hold. CMV serostatus was the only immune exposure information available for the cohort. The classifier was reported to diagnose cytomegalovirus status with high specificity and sensitivity in both the original and validation cohorts. A later genetic analysis reported fewer N-insertions in productive TCRs among donors in an Asian-associated ancestry cluster than the roughly 670-donor mean. Because HLA typing was unavailable for some donors at each locus, only the typed subset was used in association tests. Linkage disequilibrium might explain the correlated functional status among segregating V segments, but an unknown experimental factor could not be ruled out. Several of the top co-occurrence clusters appeared to be linked to parvovirus B19, influenza, CMV and Epstein-Barr virus, according to a later analysis. In a later analysis, most CMV-associated TCR beta chains were found to appear HLA-restricted, with HLA associations seemingly driven largely by CMV exposure. A later analysis found that TCR association rates varied across HLA loci, with DRB1 alleles showing the most associated TCRs and HLA-C alleles the fewest. Some 16 rarely observed V segments, including chromosome 9 orphons, were excluded from the earlier analysis of about 500 of the donors because counts were too low. A further reported finding was that TCR beta sequences accurately predicted the HLA-A and HLA-B alleles for most subjects in the first cohort. It was suggested by the authors that the approach could potentially be generalized to other disease states and immunological phenotypes. In this cohort, only TCR beta chains were sequenced, and detectable features were limited by the absence of alpha or paired-chain data. The study gave a list of about 150 TCR beta chains associated with cytomegalovirus. Most TCR sequences were seen in very few donors, while some public TCRs were found in many individuals. In a later genetic analysis, a missense DCLRE1C variant was associated with V-gene and J-gene trimming of TCR beta chains, and the association was replicated in an independent cohort.

Recombination linked TRBV5-4 to TRBJ2-5, with TRBD1 as a weak D call on 6 bases. This TCR came from a man aged 18-30 years in good health and CMV-seropositive. Sequenced material: PBMCs. CDR3 reads: CASSVDRQETQYF. The nucleotides read TGTGCCAGCAGCGTGGACAGACAAGAGACCCAGTACTTC.